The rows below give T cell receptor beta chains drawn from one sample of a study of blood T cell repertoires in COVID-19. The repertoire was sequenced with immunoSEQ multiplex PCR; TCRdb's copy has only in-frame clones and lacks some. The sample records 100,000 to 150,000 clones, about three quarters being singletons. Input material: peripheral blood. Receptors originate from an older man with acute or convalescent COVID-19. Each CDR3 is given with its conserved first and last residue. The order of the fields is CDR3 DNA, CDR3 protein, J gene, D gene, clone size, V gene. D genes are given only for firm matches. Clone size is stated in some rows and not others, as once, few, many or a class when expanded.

cdr3_nt: TGTGCCAGCAGCTTTAGCGGGAATGAGCAGTTCTTC
cdr3_aa: CASSFSGNEQFF
j_call: TRBJ2-1
d_call: TRBD2
clone_size: NA
v_call: TRBV7-9

cdr3_nt: TGTGCCAGCTCACCCAGACAGAGCACAGATACGCAGTATTTT
cdr3_aa: CASSPRQSTDTQYF
j_call: TRBJ2-3
d_call: NA
clone_size: NA
v_call: TRBV18

cdr3_nt: TGTGCCAGCAGCTTAGATCTAGGTGTCCGGGTTCGAAACTATGGCTACACCTTC
cdr3_aa: CASSLDLGVRVRNYGYTF
j_call: TRBJ1-2
d_call: NA
clone_size: NA
v_call: TRBV11-2

cdr3_nt: TGTGCAAGTCGCTTAGCAAGACAGGGGTCCCATGAGACCCAGTACTTC
cdr3_aa: CASRLARQGSHETQYF
j_call: TRBJ2-5
d_call: NA
clone_size: NA
v_call: TRBV12-2

cdr3_nt: TGTGCCAGCAGCCGGGACTCCCCCTACGAGCAGTACTTC
cdr3_aa: CASSRDSPYEQYF
j_call: TRBJ2-7
d_call: NA
clone_size: NA
v_call: TRBV6-5

cdr3_nt: TGCAGTGCTAGTGGTGTGACTAGCGGGTTCACAGATACGCAGTATTTT
cdr3_aa: CSASGVTSGFTDTQYF
j_call: TRBJ2-3
d_call: TRBD2
clone_size: NA
v_call: TRBV20-1

cdr3_nt: TGTGCCAGCAGCGTAGGACTAGCGGCCAAGACCCAGTACTTC
cdr3_aa: CASSVGLAAKTQYF
j_call: TRBJ2-5
d_call: TRBD2
clone_size: NA
v_call: TRBV9

cdr3_nt: TGTGCCAGCAGTTACTCGAGAGCGGGGGCCTTTAAGGATACGCAGTATTTT
cdr3_aa: CASSYSRAGAFKDTQYF
j_call: TRBJ2-3
d_call: TRBD2
clone_size: NA
v_call: TRBV6-2/TRBV6-3

cdr3_nt: TGTGCCAGCAGTGGACTAGGGAACACAGATACGCAGTATTTT
cdr3_aa: CASSGLGNTDTQYF
j_call: TRBJ2-3
d_call: NA
clone_size: NA
v_call: TRBV2

cdr3_nt: TGTGCCAGCAGTTACTCGGGCCAGGGGGCATACGAGCAGTACTTC
cdr3_aa: CASSYSGQGAYEQYF
j_call: TRBJ2-7
d_call: TRBD1
clone_size: NA
v_call: TRBV6-5

cdr3_nt: TGTGCCAGCAGCTGGGTGGGGGGTCCTAACACTGAAGCTTTCTTT
cdr3_aa: CASSWVGGPNTEAFF
j_call: TRBJ1-1
d_call: NA
clone_size: NA
v_call: TRBV5-8

cdr3_nt: TGTGCCAGCAGCTTAGTGGGACAGAGCTACGAGCAGTACTTC
cdr3_aa: CASSLVGQSYEQYF
j_call: TRBJ2-7
d_call: TRBD1
clone_size: NA
v_call: TRBV7-9

cdr3_nt: TGTGCCAGCAGCTTAGAGAGGGGGGGAAAAGCTTTCTTT
cdr3_aa: CASSLERGGKAFF
j_call: TRBJ1-1
d_call: NA
clone_size: NA
v_call: TRBV11-2

cdr3_nt: TGTGCCAGCAGTCACAGCAGCTCCTACGAGCAGTACTTC
cdr3_aa: CASSHSSSYEQYF
j_call: TRBJ2-7
d_call: NA
clone_size: NA
v_call: TRBV7-2

cdr3_nt: TGTGCCAGCAGCGGACGGACAGGGTCGATAACCGGGGAGCTGTTTTTT
cdr3_aa: CASSGRTGSITGELFF
j_call: TRBJ2-2
d_call: TRBD1
clone_size: NA
v_call: TRBV7-9

cdr3_nt: TGTGCCAGCAGAGAAGGAGAGGCGGGGGGGTTAGAGACCCAGTACTTC
cdr3_aa: CASREGEAGGLETQYF
j_call: TRBJ2-5
d_call: TRBD2
clone_size: NA
v_call: TRBV2

cdr3_nt: TGTGCCAGCAGGGAGCTTGGCCAAGAGACCCAGTACTTC
cdr3_aa: CASRELGQETQYF
j_call: TRBJ2-5
d_call: NA
clone_size: NA
v_call: TRBV6-1

cdr3_nt: TGTGCCAGCAGCTTGACAGGGGGCATCACTGAAGCTTTCTTT
cdr3_aa: CASSLTGGITEAFF
j_call: TRBJ1-1
d_call: TRBD1
clone_size: NA
v_call: TRBV7-9

cdr3_nt: TGTGCCAGCAGTCAAGACAGGGGAGAGCAGTACTTC
cdr3_aa: CASSQDRGEQYF
j_call: TRBJ2-7
d_call: TRBD1
clone_size: NA
v_call: TRBV6-6

cdr3_nt: TGTGCCAGCAGTTACGCGGACAAACGCGGCTACACCTTC
cdr3_aa: CASSYADKRGYTF
j_call: TRBJ1-2
d_call: NA
clone_size: few
v_call: TRBV6-5

cdr3_nt: TGTGCCAGCAGTTTTCACCCGGGACAGCGCGTAGAGGAGCAGTACTTC
cdr3_aa: CASSFHPGQRVEEQYF
j_call: TRBJ2-7
d_call: TRBD1
clone_size: NA
v_call: TRBV28

cdr3_nt: TGTGCCAGCAGCCACAATCAGGGGGCGGGCGGCTACACCTTC
cdr3_aa: CASSHNQGAGGYTF
j_call: TRBJ1-2
d_call: TRBD1
clone_size: NA
v_call: TRBV4-2

cdr3_nt: TGTGCCAGCAGCCAATACGGGACAGAGCAGTACTTC
cdr3_aa: CASSQYGTEQYF
j_call: TRBJ2-7
d_call: NA
clone_size: NA
v_call: TRBV7-2

cdr3_nt: TGTGCCAGCAGCGGAATCTCCAGCGGGAGATACAATGAGCAGTTCTTC
cdr3_aa: CASSGISSGRYNEQFF
j_call: TRBJ2-1
d_call: TRBD2
clone_size: NA
v_call: TRBV3-1/TRBV3-2

cdr3_nt: TGCAGCGCAACGGGACAACAAGCCTACGAGCAGTACTTC
cdr3_aa: CSATGQQAYEQYF
j_call: TRBJ2-7
d_call: NA
clone_size: NA
v_call: TRBV29-1

cdr3_nt: TGCGCCAGCAGCCAAGACAGGGGTTACGAGCAGTACTTC
cdr3_aa: CASSQDRGYEQYF
j_call: TRBJ2-7
d_call: NA
clone_size: NA
v_call: TRBV4-3

cdr3_nt: TGTGCCAGCAGCGACAACGGCTTCGGGGAGCTGTTTTTT
cdr3_aa: CASSDNGFGELFF
j_call: TRBJ2-2
d_call: NA
clone_size: NA
v_call: TRBV7-2

cdr3_nt: TGCGCCAGCAGTCAGGACAGGGGGCTTTACGAGCAGTACTTC
cdr3_aa: CASSQDRGLYEQYF
j_call: TRBJ2-7
d_call: TRBD1
clone_size: NA
v_call: TRBV4-1

cdr3_nt: TGTGCCAGCAGCTCAGTCACGGGACTAGTGTCTTACGAGCAGTACTTC
cdr3_aa: CASSSVTGLVSYEQYF
j_call: TRBJ2-7
d_call: TRBD2
clone_size: once
v_call: TRBV7-9

cdr3_nt: TGTGCCAGCAGTCCCAGGGGAGGGCGGGAGACCCAGTACTTC
cdr3_aa: CASSPRGGRETQYF
j_call: TRBJ2-5
d_call: NA
clone_size: NA
v_call: TRBV28

cdr3_nt: TGCGCCAGCAGCTCGAACCAGGGGGGCCAGCCCCAGCATTTT
cdr3_aa: CASSSNQGGQPQHF
j_call: TRBJ1-5
d_call: TRBD1
clone_size: few
v_call: TRBV5-1

cdr3_nt: TGTGCCAGCTCCAGAGGGTGGGTCGACGAGCAGTACTTC
cdr3_aa: CASSRGWVDEQYF
j_call: TRBJ2-7
d_call: NA
clone_size: NA
v_call: TRBV18

cdr3_nt: TGTGCCAGCAGTTTCCCAATTTCACCCCTCCACTTT
cdr3_aa: CASSFPISPLHF
j_call: TRBJ1-6
d_call: NA
clone_size: NA
v_call: TRBV28

cdr3_nt: TGTGCCAGCAGCTCCGGGACAGAGTTGAACGAGCAGTACTTC
cdr3_aa: CASSSGTELNEQYF
j_call: TRBJ2-7
d_call: TRBD1
clone_size: NA
v_call: TRBV7-6

cdr3_nt: TGTGCCAGCAGCTCCGGACTAGCGGTCTACGAGCAGTACTTC
cdr3_aa: CASSSGLAVYEQYF
j_call: TRBJ2-7
d_call: TRBD2
clone_size: once
v_call: TRBV5-6

cdr3_nt: TGTGCCTGGAGTGGGAATACAGGGGTCGGCTACACCTTC
cdr3_aa: CAWSGNTGVGYTF
j_call: TRBJ1-2
d_call: TRBD1
clone_size: NA
v_call: TRBV30

cdr3_nt: TGTGCCAGCAGCTCCTTTAGCGGGAGACTCTACAATGAGCAGTTCTTC
cdr3_aa: CASSSFSGRLYNEQFF
j_call: TRBJ2-1
d_call: TRBD2
clone_size: NA
v_call: TRBV7-6

cdr3_nt: TGTGCCAGCAGCGCCGGGGATTTCACTGAAGCTTTCTTT
cdr3_aa: CASSAGDFTEAFF
j_call: TRBJ1-1
d_call: NA
clone_size: NA
v_call: TRBV9

cdr3_nt: TGTGCCAGCAGCCGCGACAGGGACTATGGCTACACCTTC
cdr3_aa: CASSRDRDYGYTF
j_call: TRBJ1-2
d_call: TRBD1
clone_size: NA
v_call: TRBV7-2

cdr3_nt: TGTGCCAGCAGCCCGAGCGGGAGTCACATTCAGTACTTC
cdr3_aa: CASSPSGSHIQYF
j_call: TRBJ2-4
d_call: TRBD2
clone_size: NA
v_call: TRBV7-3

cdr3_nt: TGTGCCAGCAGTTACTTGGGCAGGGGGTCGTCCGAGCAGTTCTTC
cdr3_aa: CASSYLGRGSSEQFF
j_call: TRBJ2-1
d_call: TRBD1
clone_size: NA
v_call: TRBV6-5

cdr3_nt: TGCGCCAGCAGCGTCTCTAGCGGGAGGGAGGATACGCAGTATTTT
cdr3_aa: CASSVSSGREDTQYF
j_call: TRBJ2-3
d_call: TRBD2
clone_size: few
v_call: TRBV5-1